This T cell receptor beta chain is drawn from a study of T cells in Graves' hyperthyroidism and ophthalmopathy. Trimming pared 5 bases from V and 5 bases from J, leaving 12 bases between. The CDR3 sequence is 13 residues long. The germline V gene has CDR1 MDHEN and CDR2 SYDVKM. RNA transcripts provided the source from which TCR beta CDR3 regions were amplified. With the HTBI primer set, the TCR CDR3 went through a first round of RT-PCR. TCRdb re-analysed the multiplex PCR reads in MiXCR, keeping a single row per CDR3 protein. The sample contains roughly 300,000 distinct CDR3 sequences, 21% of which appear only once. This clonotype showed up many times.

The sequencing input was blood. This clonotype originated in a woman in her fifties or sixties with Graves' hyperthyroidism. The J gene is TRBJ2-5, the V gene TRBV28; D is unclear. CDR3 in DNA: TGTGCCAGCAGTCTGGGCGTTCCGGAGACCCAGTACTTC. Its translation: CASSLGVPETQYF.